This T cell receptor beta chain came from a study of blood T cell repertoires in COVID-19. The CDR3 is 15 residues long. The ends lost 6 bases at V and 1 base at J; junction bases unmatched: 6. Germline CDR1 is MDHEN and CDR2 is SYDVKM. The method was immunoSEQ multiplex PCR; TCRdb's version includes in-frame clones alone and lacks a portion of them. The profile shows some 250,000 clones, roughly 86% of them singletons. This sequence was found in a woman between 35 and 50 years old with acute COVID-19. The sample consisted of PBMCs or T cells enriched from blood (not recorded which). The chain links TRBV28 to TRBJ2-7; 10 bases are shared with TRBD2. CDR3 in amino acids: CASSPGTSDSYEQYF. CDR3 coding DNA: TGTGCCAGCAGCCCCGGGACTAGCGATTCCTACGAGCAGTACTTC.